This TCR beta chain was recovered during a study of cytomegalovirus exposure and HLA in healthy donors. Findings and limits, study-wide: Presence/absence analyses took donor sequencing depth as roughly uniform. Analyzed later, most CMV-associated TCR beta chains appeared HLA-restricted. It was reported in a later analysis that an Asian-associated ancestry cluster showed fewer N-insertions than the roughly 670-donor mean.

Concerning this clone: Its antigen is currently unknown.

Both 60 Vbeta primers and 13 Jbeta primers went into the PCR. Produced via immunoSEQ multiplex PCR; TCRdb's table is partial and in-frame only. The data hold about 76,000 clones, with roughly 70% observed a single time. Germline-derived CDR1 and CDR2 are SGHNT and YYREEE (reference sequence). The CDR3 contains 16 residues. V was pared by 2 bases and J by 4 bases, with 16 bases between. The sequence was collected from a man between 60 and 70 years old in good health and CMV-seropositive. The sample comprised PBMCs. The rearrangement joins TRBV5-4 to TRBJ2-1, with a possible D match to TRBD2 (6 bases). CDR3 in DNA: TGTGCCAGCAGCTTAGGGTCCAGCGGGCCTTACAATGAGCAGTTCTTC. This codes for CASSLGSSGPYNEQFF.